This paragraph reports one T cell receptor (beta chain). Its antigen is not identified. Indicated treatment: 19 received Ad26.COV2.S at low or high dose, single or two shots; about 5 received placebo; per-sample allocation not given. Sampling was done on day 63 after the first vaccine or placebo injection. This person who donated was an adult of 18-55 years in Boston. The administered vaccine (an Ad26 vector) expressed Wuhan-strain SARS-CoV-2 spike. The repertoire was sequenced with immunoSEQ multiplex PCR; TCRdb's copy has only in-frame clones and lacks some. This sample has about 350,000 clones, with roughly 84% found just once. This specimen belongs to a study of Ad26.COV2.S vaccination and SARS-CoV-2 variants. Overall study: Administration of Ad26.COV2.S was intramuscular, either once or twice 56 days apart. Study-level results: Substantial breadth in spike-specific CD8+ and CD4+ T cell responses was reportedly seen after vaccination.

The ends were cut back, 5 bases at V and 4 bases at J, with 13 bases in the middle. Germline CDR1 and CDR2: SGHTA and FQGNSA. The CDR3 loop spans 14 amino acids. The chain recombines TRBV7-2 with TRBJ2-3; the D is unclear. This clonotype was sampled from a person aged 18-60 years who received the Ad26.COV2.S COVID-19 vaccine or a placebo. The sequences come from peripheral blood, collected in a trial of Ad26.COV2.S vaccine versus placebo. DNA of the CDR3: TGTGCCAGCAGCCCTAGGTCATTGGCAGATACGCAGTATTTT. Amino acid sequence: CASSPRSLADTQYF. The whole variable domain, filled in from reference TRBV7-2 and TRBJ2-3, reads GAGVSQSPSNKVTEKGKDVELRCDPISGHTALYWYRQSLGQGLEFLIYFQGNSAPDKSGLPSDRFSAERTGGSVSTLTIQRTQQEDSAVYLCASSPRSLADTQYFGPGTRLTVL.